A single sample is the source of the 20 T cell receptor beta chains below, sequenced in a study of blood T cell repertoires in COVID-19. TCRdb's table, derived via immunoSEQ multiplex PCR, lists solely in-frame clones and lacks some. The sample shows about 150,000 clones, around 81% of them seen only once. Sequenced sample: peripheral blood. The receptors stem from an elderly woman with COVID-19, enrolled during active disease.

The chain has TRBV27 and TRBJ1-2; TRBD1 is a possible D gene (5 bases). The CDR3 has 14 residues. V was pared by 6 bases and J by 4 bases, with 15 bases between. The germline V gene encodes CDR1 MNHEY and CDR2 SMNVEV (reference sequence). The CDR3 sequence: CASSLRAGRYGYTF. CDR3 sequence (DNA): TGTGCCAGCAGCCTCCGGGCAGGGCGCTATGGCTACACCTTC.

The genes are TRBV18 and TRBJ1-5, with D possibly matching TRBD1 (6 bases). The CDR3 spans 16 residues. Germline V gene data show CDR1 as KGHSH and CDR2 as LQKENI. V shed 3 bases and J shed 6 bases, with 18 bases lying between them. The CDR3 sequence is CASSPGGGGGLQPQHF. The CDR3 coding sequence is TGTGCCAGCTCACCTGGGGGCGGCGGTGGTCTTCAGCCCCAGCATTTT.

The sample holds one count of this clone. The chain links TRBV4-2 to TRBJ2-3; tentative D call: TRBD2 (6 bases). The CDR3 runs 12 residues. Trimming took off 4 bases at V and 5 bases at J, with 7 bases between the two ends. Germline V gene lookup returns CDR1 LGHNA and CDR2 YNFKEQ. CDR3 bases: TGTGCCAGCAGCCGGGAGGTAGATACGCAGTATTTT. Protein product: CASSREVDTQYF.

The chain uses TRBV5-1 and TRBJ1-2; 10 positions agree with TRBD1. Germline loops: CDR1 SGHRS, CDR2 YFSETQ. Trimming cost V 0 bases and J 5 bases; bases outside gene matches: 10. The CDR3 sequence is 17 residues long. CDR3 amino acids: CASSLGQGAEVPYGYTF. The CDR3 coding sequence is TGCGCCAGCAGCTTGGGACAGGGGGCGGAAGTTCCTTATGGCTACACCTTC.

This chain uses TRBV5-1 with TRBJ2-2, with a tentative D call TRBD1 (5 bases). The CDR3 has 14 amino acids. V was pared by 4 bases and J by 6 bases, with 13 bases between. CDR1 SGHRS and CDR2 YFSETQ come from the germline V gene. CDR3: CASSPSDSSGELFF. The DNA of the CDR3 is TGCGCCAGCAGCCCGTCAGACAGCTCCGGGGAGCTGTTTTTT. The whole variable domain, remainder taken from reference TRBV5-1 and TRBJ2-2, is KAGVTQTPRYLIKTRGQQVTLSCSPISGHRSVSWYQQTPGQGLQFLFEYFSETQRNKGNFPGRFSGRQFSNSRSEMNVSTLELGDSALYLCASSPSDSSGELFFGEGSRLTVL.

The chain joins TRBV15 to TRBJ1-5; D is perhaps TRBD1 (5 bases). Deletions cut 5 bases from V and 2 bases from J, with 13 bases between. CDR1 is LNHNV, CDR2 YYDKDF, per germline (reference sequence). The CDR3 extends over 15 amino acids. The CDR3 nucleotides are TGTGCCACCAGCCTGGGGGAGGACGGCAATCAGCCCCAGCATTTT. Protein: CATSLGEDGNQPQHF.

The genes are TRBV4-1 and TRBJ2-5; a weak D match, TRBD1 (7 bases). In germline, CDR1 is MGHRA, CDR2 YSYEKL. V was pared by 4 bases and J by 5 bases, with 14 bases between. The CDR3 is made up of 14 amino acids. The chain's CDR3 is CASSPPGGLETQYF. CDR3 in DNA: TGCGCCAGCAGCCCGCCAGGGGGGCTTGAGACCCAGTACTTC.

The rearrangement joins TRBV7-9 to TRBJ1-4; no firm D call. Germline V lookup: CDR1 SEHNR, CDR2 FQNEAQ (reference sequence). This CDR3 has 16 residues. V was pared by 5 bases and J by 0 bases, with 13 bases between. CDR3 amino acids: CASSPGSGTTNEKLFF. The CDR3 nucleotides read TGTGCCAGCAGCCCGGGGTCGGGGACAACTAATGAAAAACTGTTTTTT. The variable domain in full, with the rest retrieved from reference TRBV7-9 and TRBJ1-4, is DTGVSQNPRHKITKRGQNVTFRCDPISEHNRLYWYRQTLGQGPEFLTYFQNEAQLEKSRLLSDRFSAERPKGSFSTLEIQRTEQGDSAMYLCASSPGSGTTNEKLFFGSGTQLSVL.

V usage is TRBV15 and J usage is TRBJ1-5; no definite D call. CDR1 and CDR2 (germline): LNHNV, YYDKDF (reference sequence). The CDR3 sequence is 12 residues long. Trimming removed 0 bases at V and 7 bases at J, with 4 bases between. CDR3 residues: CATSRDQQPQHF. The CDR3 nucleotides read TGTGCCACCAGCAGAGATCAACAGCCCCAGCATTTT.

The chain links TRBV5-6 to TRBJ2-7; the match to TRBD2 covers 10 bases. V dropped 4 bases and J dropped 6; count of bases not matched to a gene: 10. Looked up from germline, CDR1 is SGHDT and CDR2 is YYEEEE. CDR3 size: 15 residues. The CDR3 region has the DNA TGTGCCAGCAGCCAAAGCGGGAGGGGAACGGGCGAGCAGTACTTC. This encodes CASSQSGRGTGEQYF.

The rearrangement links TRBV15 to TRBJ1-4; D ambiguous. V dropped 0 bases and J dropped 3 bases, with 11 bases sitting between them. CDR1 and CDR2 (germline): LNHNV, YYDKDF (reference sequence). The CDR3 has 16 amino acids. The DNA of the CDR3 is TGTGCCACCAGCAGAGATGTAGGCGAGGCTAATGAAAAACTGTTTTTT. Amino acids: CATSRDVGEANEKLFF.

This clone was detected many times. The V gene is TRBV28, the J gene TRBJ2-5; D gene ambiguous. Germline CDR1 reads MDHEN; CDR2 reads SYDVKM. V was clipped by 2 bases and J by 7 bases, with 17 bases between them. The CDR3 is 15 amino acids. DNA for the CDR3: TGTGCCAGCAGTTTACTGCGGCGGTCCGGTCGGACCCAGTACTTC. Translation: CASSLLRRSGRTQYF.

The CDR3 spells CASSHLDKNTEAFF. The CDR3 DNA reads TGTGCCAGCAGCCATTTGGACAAGAACACTGAAGCTTTCTTT. The genes are TRBV4-2 and TRBJ1-1, with D maybe TRBD1 (5 bases). The CDR3 extends over 14 amino acids. Germline CDR1 reads LGHNA; CDR2 reads YNFKEQ. V was trimmed by 3 bases and J by 1 base, leaving 9 bases between them.

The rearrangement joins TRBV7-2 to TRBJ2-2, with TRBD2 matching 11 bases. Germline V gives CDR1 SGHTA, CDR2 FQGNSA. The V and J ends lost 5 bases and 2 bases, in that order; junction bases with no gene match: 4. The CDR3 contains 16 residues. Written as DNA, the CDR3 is TGTGCCAGCAGCCTACGACTAGCGGGAAACACCGGGGAGCTGTTTTTT. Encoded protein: CASSLRLAGNTGELFF.

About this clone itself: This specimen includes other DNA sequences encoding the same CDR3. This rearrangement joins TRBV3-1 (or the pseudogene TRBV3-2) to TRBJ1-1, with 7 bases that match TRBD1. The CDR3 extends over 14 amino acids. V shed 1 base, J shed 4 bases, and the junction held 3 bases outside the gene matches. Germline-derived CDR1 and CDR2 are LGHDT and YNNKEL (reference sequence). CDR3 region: CASSQVGGGTEAFF. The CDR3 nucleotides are TGTGCCAGCAGCCAAGTAGGGGGCGGCACTGAAGCTTTCTTT.

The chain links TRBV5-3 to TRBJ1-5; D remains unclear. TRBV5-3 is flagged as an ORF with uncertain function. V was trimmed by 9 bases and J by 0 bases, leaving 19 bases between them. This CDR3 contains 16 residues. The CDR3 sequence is CATNPGEDYSNQPQHF. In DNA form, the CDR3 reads TGTGCCACCAATCCTGGGGAGGACTATAGCAATCAGCCCCAGCATTTT.

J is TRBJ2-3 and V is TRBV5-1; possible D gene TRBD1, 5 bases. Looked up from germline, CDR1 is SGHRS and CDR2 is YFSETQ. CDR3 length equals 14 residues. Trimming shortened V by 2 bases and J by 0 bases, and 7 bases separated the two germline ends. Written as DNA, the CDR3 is TGCGCCAGCAGCTTAGGGGCGAGCACAGATACGCAGTATTTT. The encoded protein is CASSLGASTDTQYF.

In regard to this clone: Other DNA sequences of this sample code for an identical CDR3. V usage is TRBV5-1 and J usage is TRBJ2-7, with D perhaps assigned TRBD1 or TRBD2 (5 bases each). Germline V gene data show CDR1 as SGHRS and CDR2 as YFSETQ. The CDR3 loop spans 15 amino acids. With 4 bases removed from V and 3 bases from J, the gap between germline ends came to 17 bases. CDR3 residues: CASSLGPRGGYEQYF. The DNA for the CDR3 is TGCGCCAGCAGCCTGGGACCCCGAGGAGGCTACGAGCAGTACTTC.

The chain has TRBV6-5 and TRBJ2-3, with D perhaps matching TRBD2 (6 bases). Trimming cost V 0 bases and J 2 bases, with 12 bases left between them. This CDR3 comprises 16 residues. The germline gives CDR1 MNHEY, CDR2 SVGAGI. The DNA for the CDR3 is TGTGCCAGCAGTTACTCGGCTAGCGTCCACACAGATACGCAGTATTTT. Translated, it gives CASSYSASVHTDTQYF.

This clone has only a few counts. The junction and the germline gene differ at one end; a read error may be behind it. This chain's CDR3 is CASSLGTSGMHEQFF. In DNA, the CDR3 is TGTGCTAGCAGCTTGGGGACTAGCGGGATGCATGAGCAGTTCTTC. This chain joins TRBV7-7 and TRBJ2-1; 13 bases are shared with TRBD2. In germline, CDR1 is SSHAT, CDR2 FNYEAQ (reference sequence). This CDR3 spans 15 amino acids.